This T cell receptor (beta chain) was captured in a study of identical twins. V was pared by 5 bases and J by 6 bases, with 10 bases of the junction left unmatched. The CDR3 loop spans 17 amino acids. Germline loops: CDR1 MDHEN, CDR2 SYDVKM. TCRdb passed the 5' RACE reads through MiXCR, listing each CDR3 protein once. The sample yields 350,000 to 450,000 distinct CDR3 sequences, less than 20% seen once. The specimen sequenced was naive T cells sorted from blood. V is TRBV28 and J is TRBJ2-2, with 12 positions matching TRBD2. The TCR was taken from a man aged 50-60 years in good health. The chain's CDR3 is CASSPGPLAGGAGELFF. Here the CDR3 DNA reads TGTGCCAGCAGTCCAGGTCCACTAGCGGGAGGTGCCGGGGAGCTGTTTTTT.